This TCR beta chain came from a study of blood T cell repertoires in COVID-19. Across the whole study: Samples representing acute and convalescent COVID-19 were sourced from the United States, Italy and Spain.

V was trimmed by 3 bases and J by 6 bases, leaving 21 bases between them. This CDR3 spans 16 amino acids. The V gene's germline CDR1 is MNHEY and CDR2 SMNVEV (reference sequence). Recruitment covered about 25 US areas and drew participants whose ages spanned roughly 18 to 100 years. Allocation to cohorts depended on clinical history reported by the participants. Recovered status applied to Cohort 3 donors who had two consecutive negative PCRs. It also applied to those with clearance or with symptom resolution. Using immunoSEQ multiplex PCR, the repertoire was profiled, and TCRdb retains in-frame clones only, with some absent. The table shows approximately 270,000 clones, with around 85% occurring only once.

This clonotype was obtained from a woman aged 45-60 years who had recovered from COVID-19. Sample: PBMCs or T cells enriched from blood (not recorded which). The chain is built from TRBV27 and TRBJ2-7; D is possibly TRBD2 (6 bases). The DNA for the CDR3 is TGTGCCAGCAGTTTGTCCGCTGCGGGATTTTCTAGCGAGCAGTACTTC. Amino acid sequence: CASSLSAAGFSSEQYF.